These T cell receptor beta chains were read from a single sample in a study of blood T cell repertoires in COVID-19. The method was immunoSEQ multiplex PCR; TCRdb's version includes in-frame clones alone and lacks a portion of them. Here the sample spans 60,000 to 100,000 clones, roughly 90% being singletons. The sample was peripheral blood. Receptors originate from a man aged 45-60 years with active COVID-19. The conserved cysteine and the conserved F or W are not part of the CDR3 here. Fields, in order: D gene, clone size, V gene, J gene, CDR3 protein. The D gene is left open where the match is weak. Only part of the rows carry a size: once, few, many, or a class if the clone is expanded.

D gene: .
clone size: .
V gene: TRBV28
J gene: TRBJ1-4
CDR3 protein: ASSPGGAGNEKLF

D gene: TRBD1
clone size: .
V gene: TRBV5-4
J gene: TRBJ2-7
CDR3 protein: ASSTGDSYEQY

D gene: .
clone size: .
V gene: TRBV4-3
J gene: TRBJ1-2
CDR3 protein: ASSQEFGRGYYGYT

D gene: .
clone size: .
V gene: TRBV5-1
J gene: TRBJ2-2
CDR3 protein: ASSSTPTGRTGELF

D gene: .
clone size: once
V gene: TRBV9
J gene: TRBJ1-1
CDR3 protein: ASSVVAANTEAF

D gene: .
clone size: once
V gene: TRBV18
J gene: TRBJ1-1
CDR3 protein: ASSLRDKAEAF

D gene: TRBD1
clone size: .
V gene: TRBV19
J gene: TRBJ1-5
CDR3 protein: ASSIVHRTGDQPQH

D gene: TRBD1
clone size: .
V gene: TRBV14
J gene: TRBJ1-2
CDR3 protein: ASSVHRGGYT

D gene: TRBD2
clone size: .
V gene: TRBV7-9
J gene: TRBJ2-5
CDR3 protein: ASSPPGGAGVETQY

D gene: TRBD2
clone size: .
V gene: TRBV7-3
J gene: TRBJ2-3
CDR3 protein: ASSFGLAGSDTQY

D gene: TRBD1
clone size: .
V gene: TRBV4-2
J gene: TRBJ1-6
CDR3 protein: ASSLRQGGYNSPLH

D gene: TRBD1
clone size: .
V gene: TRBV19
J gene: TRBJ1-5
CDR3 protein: ASSIETGGYRQPQH